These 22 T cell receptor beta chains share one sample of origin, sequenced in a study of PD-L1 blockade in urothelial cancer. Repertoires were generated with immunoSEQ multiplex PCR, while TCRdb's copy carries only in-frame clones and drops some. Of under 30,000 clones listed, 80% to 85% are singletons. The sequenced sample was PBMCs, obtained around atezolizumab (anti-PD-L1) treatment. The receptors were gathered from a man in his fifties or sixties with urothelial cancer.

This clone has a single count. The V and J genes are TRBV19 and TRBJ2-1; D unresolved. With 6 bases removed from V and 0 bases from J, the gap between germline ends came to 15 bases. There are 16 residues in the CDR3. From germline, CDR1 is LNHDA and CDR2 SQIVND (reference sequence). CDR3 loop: CASSPRRPSSYNEQFF. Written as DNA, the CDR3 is TGTGCCAGTAGCCCAAGGCGCCCTAGCTCCTACAATGAGCAGTTCTTC.

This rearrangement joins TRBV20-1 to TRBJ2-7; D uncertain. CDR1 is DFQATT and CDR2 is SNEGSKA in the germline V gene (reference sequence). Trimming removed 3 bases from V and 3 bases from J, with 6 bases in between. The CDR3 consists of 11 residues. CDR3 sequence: CSASSNYEQYV. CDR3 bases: TGCAGTGCTAGCTCTAACTACGAGCAGTACGTC.

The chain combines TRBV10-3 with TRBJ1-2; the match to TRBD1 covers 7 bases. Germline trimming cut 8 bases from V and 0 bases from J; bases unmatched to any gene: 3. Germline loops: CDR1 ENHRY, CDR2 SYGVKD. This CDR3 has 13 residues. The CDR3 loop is CAIAGTANYGYTF. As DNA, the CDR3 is TGTGCCATCGCTGGGACAGCTAACTATGGCTACACCTTC.

CDR3 nucleotides: TGTGCCAGTAGTATCCCTAGCGGGACCTACAATGAGCAGTTCTTC. The encoded protein is CASSIPSGTYNEQFF. The chain uses TRBV19 and TRBJ2-1, with 9 bases fitting TRBD2. The trim removed 3 bases at V and 2 bases at J, leaving 2 bases unmatched. This CDR3 spans 15 amino acids. Germline V gene data show CDR1 as LNHDA and CDR2 as SQIVND (reference sequence).

CDR3 protein: CASSAQGPYNSPLHF. For the CDR3, the DNA is TGCGCCAGCAGCGCACAGGGTCCCTATAATTCACCCCTCCACTTT. V usage is TRBV5-1 and J usage is TRBJ1-6, with TRBD1 as a possible D gene (6 bases). CDR3 size: 15 residues. V was clipped by 4 bases and J by 2 bases, with 10 bases between them. Germline V gene sequence: CDR1 SGHRS, CDR2 YFSETQ. Together with reference TRBV5-1 and TRBJ1-6, the CDR3 gives the full variable domain: KAGVTQTPRYLIKTRGQQVTLSCSPISGHRSVSWYQQTPGQGLQFLFEYFSETQRNKGNFPGRFSGRQFSNSRSEMNVSTLELGDSALYLCASSAQGPYNSPLHFGNGTRLTVT.

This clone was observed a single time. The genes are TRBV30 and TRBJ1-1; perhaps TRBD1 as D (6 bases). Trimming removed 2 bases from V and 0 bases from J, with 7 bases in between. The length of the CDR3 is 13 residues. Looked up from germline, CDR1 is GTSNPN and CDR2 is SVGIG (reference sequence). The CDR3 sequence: CAWSRGLNTEAFF. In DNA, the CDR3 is TGTGCCTGGAGTAGGGGGTTGAACACTGAAGCTTTCTTT. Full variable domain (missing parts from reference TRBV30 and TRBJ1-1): SQTIHQWPATLVQPVGSPLSLECTVEGTSNPNLYWYRQAAGRGLQLLFYSVGIGQISSEVPQNLSASRPQDRQFILSSKKLLLSDSGFYLCAWSRGLNTEAFFGQGTRLTVV.

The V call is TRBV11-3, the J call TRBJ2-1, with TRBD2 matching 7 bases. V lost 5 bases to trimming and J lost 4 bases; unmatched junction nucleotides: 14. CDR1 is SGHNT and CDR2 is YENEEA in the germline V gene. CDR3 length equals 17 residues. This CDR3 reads CASSPSGTPTPYNEQFF. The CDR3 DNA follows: TGTGCCAGCAGCCCAAGCGGGACCCCCACCCCATACAATGAGCAGTTCTTC.

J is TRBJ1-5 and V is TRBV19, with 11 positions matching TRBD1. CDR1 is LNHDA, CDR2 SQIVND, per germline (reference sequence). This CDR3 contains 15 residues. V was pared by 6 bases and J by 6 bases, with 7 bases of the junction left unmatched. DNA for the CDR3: TGTGCCAGTAGGGCGGACAGGGGGCTGTTTCAGCCCCAGCATTTT. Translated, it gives CASRADRGLFQPQHF.

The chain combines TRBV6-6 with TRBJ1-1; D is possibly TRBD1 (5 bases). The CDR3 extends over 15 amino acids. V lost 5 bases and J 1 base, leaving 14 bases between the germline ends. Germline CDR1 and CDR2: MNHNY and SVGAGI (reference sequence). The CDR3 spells CASSLTWGTNTEAFF. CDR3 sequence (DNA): TGTGCCAGCAGTCTTACGTGGGGCACGAACACTGAAGCTTTCTTT.

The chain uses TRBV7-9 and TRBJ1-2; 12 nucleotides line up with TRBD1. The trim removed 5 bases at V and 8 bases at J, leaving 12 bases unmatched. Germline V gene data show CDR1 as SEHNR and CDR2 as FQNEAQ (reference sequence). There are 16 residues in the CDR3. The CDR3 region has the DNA TGTGCCAGCAGCACTGGGACAGGGGGCATGAGGGAAGGCTACACCTTC. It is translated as CASSTGTGGMREGYTF.

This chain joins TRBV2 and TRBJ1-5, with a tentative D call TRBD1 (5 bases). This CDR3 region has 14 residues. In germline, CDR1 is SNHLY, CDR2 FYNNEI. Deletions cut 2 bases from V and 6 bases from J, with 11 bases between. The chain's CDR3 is CASSESSGFQPQHF. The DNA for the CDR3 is TGTGCCAGCAGTGAAAGTTCAGGGTTTCAGCCCCAGCATTTT.

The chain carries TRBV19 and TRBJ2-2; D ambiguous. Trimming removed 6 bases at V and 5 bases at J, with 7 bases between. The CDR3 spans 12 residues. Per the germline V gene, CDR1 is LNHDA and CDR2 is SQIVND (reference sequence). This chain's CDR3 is CASRAWTGELFF. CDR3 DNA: TGTGCCAGTAGAGCTTGGACCGGGGAGCTGTTTTTT.

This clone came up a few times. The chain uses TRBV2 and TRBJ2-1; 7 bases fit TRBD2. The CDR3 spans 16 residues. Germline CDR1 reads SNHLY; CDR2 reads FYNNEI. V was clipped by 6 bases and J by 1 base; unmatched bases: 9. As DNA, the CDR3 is TGTGCCAGCAGACCTAGCGCGGGAGTGTCCTACAATGAGCAGTTCTTC. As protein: CASRPSAGVSYNEQFF.

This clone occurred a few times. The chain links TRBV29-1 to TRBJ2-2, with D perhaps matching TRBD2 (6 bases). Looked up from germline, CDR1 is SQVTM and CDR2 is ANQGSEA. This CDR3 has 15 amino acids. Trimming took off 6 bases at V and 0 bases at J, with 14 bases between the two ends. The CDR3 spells CSVALAYPNTGELFF. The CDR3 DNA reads TGCAGCGTCGCCCTAGCGTACCCGAACACCGGGGAGCTGTTTTTT.

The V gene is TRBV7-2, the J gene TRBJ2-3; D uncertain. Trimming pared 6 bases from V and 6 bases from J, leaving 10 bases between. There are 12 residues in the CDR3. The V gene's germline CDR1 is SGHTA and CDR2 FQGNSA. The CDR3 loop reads CASSSSLDTQYF. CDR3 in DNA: TGTGCCAGCAGTTCGTCACTCGATACGCAGTATTTT.

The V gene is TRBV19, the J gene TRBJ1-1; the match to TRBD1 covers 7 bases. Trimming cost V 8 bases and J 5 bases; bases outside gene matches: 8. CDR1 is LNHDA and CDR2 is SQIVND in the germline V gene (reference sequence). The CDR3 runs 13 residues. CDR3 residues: CASQSTGLTEAFF. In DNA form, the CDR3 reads TGTGCCAGTCAGTCGACAGGGCTTACTGAAGCTTTCTTT.

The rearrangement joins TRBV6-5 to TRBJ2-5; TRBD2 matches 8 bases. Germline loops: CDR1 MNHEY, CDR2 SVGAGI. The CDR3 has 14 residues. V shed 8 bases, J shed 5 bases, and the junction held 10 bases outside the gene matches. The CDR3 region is CASRGLASTETQYF. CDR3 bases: TGTGCCAGCCGTGGACTAGCAAGCACGGAGACCCAGTACTTC.

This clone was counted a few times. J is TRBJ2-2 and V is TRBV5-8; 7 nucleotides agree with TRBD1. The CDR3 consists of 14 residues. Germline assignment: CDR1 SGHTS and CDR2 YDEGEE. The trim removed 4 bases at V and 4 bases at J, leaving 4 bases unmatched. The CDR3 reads CASSPGQLTGELFF. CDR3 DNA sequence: TGTGCCAGCAGCCCGGGACAGCTCACCGGGGAGCTGTTTTTT.

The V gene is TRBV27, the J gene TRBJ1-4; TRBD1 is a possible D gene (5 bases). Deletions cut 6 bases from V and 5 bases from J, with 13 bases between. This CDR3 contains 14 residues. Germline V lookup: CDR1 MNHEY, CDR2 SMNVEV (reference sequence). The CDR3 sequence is CASRRTISNEKLFF. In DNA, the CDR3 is TGTGCCAGCAGGAGGACAATATCAAATGAAAAACTGTTTTTT.

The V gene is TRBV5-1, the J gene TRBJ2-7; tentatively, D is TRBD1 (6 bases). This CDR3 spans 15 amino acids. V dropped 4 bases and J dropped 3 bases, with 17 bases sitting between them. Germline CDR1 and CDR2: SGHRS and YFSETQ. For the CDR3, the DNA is TGCGCCAGCAGCCTCGAGGGAGACAGGAACTACGAGCAGTACTTC. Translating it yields CASSLEGDRNYEQYF.

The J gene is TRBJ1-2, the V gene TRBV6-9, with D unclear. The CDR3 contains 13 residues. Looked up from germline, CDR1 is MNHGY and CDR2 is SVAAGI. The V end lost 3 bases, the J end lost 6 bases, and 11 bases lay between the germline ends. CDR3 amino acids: CASSYLQNNGYTF. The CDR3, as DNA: TGTGCCAGCAGTTACTTACAGAACAATGGCTACACCTTC.

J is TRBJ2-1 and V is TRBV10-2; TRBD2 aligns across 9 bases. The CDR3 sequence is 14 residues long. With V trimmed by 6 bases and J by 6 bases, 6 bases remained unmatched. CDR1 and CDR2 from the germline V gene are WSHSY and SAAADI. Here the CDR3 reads CASSAGTSSNEQFF. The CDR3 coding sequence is TGCGCCAGCAGCGCCGGGACTAGCTCCAATGAGCAGTTCTTC.